The source of this T cell receptor beta chain is a study of response to subunit inactivated influenza vaccine. J lost 0 bases, V lost 3 bases, and 5 bases had no gene match. This CDR3 is built from 17 residues. The germline V gene has CDR1 MRHNA and CDR2 SNTAGT. The study, taken as a whole, reports: That few new T cells are recruited by each seasonal influenza vaccination was the authors' suggestion.

MiXCR, run by TCRdb on the RT-PCR reads, gives a single entry per CDR3 protein. Counted here are about 530,000 distinct CDR3 sequences, 10% to 15% occurring once; the ten biggest clones make up 10% to 15%. This clonotype showed up many times. Its target is unknown. The V gene is TRBV6-4, the J gene TRBJ2-1; the match to TRBD2 covers 10 bases. The sequences come from PBMCs from blood, collected roughly 6 weeks after vaccination. The sequence derives from a man between 45 and 60 years old who received an inactivated influenza vaccine. DNA of the CDR3: TGTGCCAGCAGTGAGCTAGCGGGAGTGGGCTCCTACAATGAGCAGTTCTTC. Amino acids: CASSELAGVGSYNEQFF.